This T cell receptor (beta chain) was documented in a study of blood T cell repertoires in COVID-19. Study summary: Collection of acute and convalescent COVID-19 samples took place in the United States, Italy and Spain. Nucleic acid was either cDNA or gDNA, and it came from T cells, B-cell-depleted T cells, or PBMCs.

The table came from immunoSEQ multiplex PCR; TCRdb's copy has only in-frame clones and leaves some out. The sample lists some 65,000 clones, over 75% occurring once. The CDR3 sequence is 15 residues long. The junction had 5 bases not matched to a gene; V was cut back by 4 bases and J by 0 bases. Germline CDR1 is KGHDR and CDR2 is SFDVKD. The sequenced material came from peripheral blood. This receptor was taken from a human donor in a cohort sampled during active COVID-19. The chain links TRBV24-1 to TRBJ2-7; 7 bases agree with TRBD1. Here the CDR3 DNA reads TGTGCCACCAGTGACCAGGGACAGAACTCCTACGAGCAGTACTTC. It translates to CATSDQGQNSYEQYF.